The source of this T cell receptor (beta chain) is a study of CD8+ T cells in alopecia areata (dated by TCRdb to between 2017 and 2018). Background for the entire study: Treated patients were enrolled in an open-label pilot trial of oral tofacitinib, 5 to 10 mg twice daily, for moderate-to-severe alopecia areata. TCRbeta CDR3 regions were amplified by immunoSEQ multiplex PCR with 35 Vbeta forward and 13 Jbeta reverse primers. Clonality in the scalp was compared among normal scalp (n=4), patchy alopecia areata scalp (n=8), and alopecia totalis/universalis scalp (n=8). Biopsies were taken from tofacitinib-treated patients at baseline and at 4 and 24 weeks of treatment, and a later scalp biopsy was taken in several of the tofacitinib-treated patients. Tofacitinib was given for 6 to 18 months, followed by 6 months of follow-up off drug to assess delayed response and recurrence. The RNA source kit depended on sample type: the PAXgene miRNA kit for fixed scalp, the miRNeasy kit for PBMCs, and the RNeasy kit for mouse skin. To study T cell clonal expansion in alopecia areata, the researchers applied high-throughput TCRbeta sequencing to both the C3H/HeJ mouse model and human patients. In humans, TCRbeta sequencing was performed on scalp tissue and on sorted CD4+ and CD8+ peripheral blood T cells from healthy controls and from patients with patchy or totalis/universalis alopecia areata. The investigation overall reported the following: Shared TCR sequences between patients were less evident than in mice, which may be partly attributable to HLA diversity in the patient population. Compared with normal scalp, lesional scalp, particularly in alopecia totalis/universalis, had higher clonality and more expanded CD8+ clones, which suggests antigenic drive. Scalp TCR repertoire analysis is complicated because resident alphabeta T cells in normal human skin are also sequenced, whereas mouse skin is dominated by gammadelta T cells.

The sample's time point, from its label and the paper: baseline before oral tofacitinib. Lesional scalp punch biopsies and peripheral blood were obtained from alopecia areata patients. After PBMCs were isolated by density centrifugation and stained for CD3, CD4 and CD8, a FACSAria was used to sort CD4+ and CD8+ T cells. Turning to this clone: Its antigen is currently not known. The input lacks base qualities; no much larger clone sits a single base away.

Spanning cysteine to phenylalanine, the CDR3 consists of 16 amino acids. The DNA shown is the 48-base CDR3, in frame from base 1. Taken from the germline V gene, the CDR1 and CDR2 loops are SNHLY and FYNNEI. Here V drops 8 bases and J drops 6 bases, and the junction holds 13 bases not matched to any gene. Libraries were prepared through the immunoSEQ multiplex PCR assay. RNA was extracted from all samples and reverse transcribed into cDNA, which served as template for TCR sequencing. SuperScript III was used for first-strand cDNA synthesis, primed with a 2:1 mix of oligo-dT and random hexamers. A synthetic immune receptor repertoire was used to gauge amplification bias, and whatever bias remained was removed computationally. Per the source publication's procedure: Raw reads were preprocessed to remove errors, and CDR3 was defined by IMGT conventions from the conserved cysteine to phenylalanine. Clonality was computed as 1 minus the Shannon entropy, with the entropy normalized by log2 of the number of productive unique TCRs. Whether scalp clones were CD4 or CD8 was inferred by matching scalp TCRbeta sequences against CD4 and CD8 repertoires sorted from blood. TCRdb obtained this table from immuneACCESS and retained in-frame rearrangements with V and J assigned. These tables miss some clones; where compared with another copy, unresolved V genes account for less than half of the shortfall, and the remainder is unexplained. Clonal size and the V and J genes are those of that table, whereas D and trimming came from the DNA. The sample table records approximately 54,000 clones; over 95% of these occur just once. Of the sample, roughly 25% is held by the ten largest clones.

The sequencing used CD8+ T cells sorted from blood, collected at week 0. The clonotype originates from a human donor with alopecia areata. Recombination connected TRBV2 to TRBJ1-2, with 12 bases aligning to TRBD1. The CDR3 is CASLRDRGRFGDGYTF. The nucleotide sequence reads TGTGCCAGCCTTCGGGACAGGGGGCGATTTGGGGATGGCTACACCTTC. Where the CDR3 stops, the reference TRBV2 and TRBJ1-2 genes take over; the full variable domain is EPEVTQTPSHQVTQMGQEVILRCVPISNHLYFYWYRQILGQKVEFLVSFYNNEISEKSEIFDDQFSVERPDGSNFTLKIRSTKLEDSAMYFCASLRDRGRFGDGYTFGSGTRLTVV.